Detailed here is one T cell receptor beta chain. Its specificity is unknown. Germline V gene sequence: CDR1 SGHDT, CDR2 YYEEEE. Trimming pared 2 bases from V and 2 bases from J, leaving 5 bases between. CDR3 size: 12 residues. When sampled, the donors appeared nominally healthy, though they likely had unrecorded immune exposures. The entry originates in a study of cytomegalovirus exposure and HLA in healthy donors. General study results and limits: In a later analysis, 17,000 or so TCR beta sequences were associated with HLA alleles at 0.05 false discovery rate. Later examination showed HLA-associated TCR beta chains had greater clonal expansion than equally common others.

PCR amplification relied on 60 Vbeta primers (plus 13 Jbeta primers). Using immunoSEQ multiplex PCR, the repertoire was profiled, and TCRdb retains in-frame clones only, with some absent. The sample table includes about 140,000 clones. The sequenced sample was PBMCs. The chain is built from TRBV5-6 and TRBJ2-7; D gene unclear. This sequence originates from a male donor in good health and CMV-seronegative. The CDR3, as DNA: TGTGCCAGCAGCTTCCTAACCTACGAGCAGTACTTC. Amino acids: CASSFLTYEQYF.